This is a list of T cell receptor beta chains from one sample in a study of blood T cell repertoires in COVID-19. Assay: immunoSEQ multiplex PCR; the TCRdb copy retains only in-frame clones and omits some. There are 300,000 or so clones in the sample; about nine tenths occur only once, and 2.9% lies in the top ten. Sample: peripheral blood. The receptors here all came from a woman younger than 45 with COVID-19, enrolled during active disease. Both conserved end residues are part of each CDR3. The D gene is left open where the match is weak. Rows may omit the clone size; those that give it use once, few, many or a size class.

d_gene	v_gene	j_gene	abundance	CDR3nt	CDR3aa
.	TRBV30	TRBJ1-1	.	TGTGCCTGGAGTCAACAGGTGAACACTGAAGCTTTCTTT	CAWSQQVNTEAFF
TRBD1	TRBV6-5	TRBJ1-4	once	TGTGCCACTGGAGGGGACAGGAATGAAAAACTGTTTTTT	CATGGDRNEKLFF
.	TRBV9	TRBJ1-2	.	TGTGCCAGCAGCGAGGGGTTGTGGGTGGCTAACTATGGCTACACCTTC	CASSEGLWVANYGYTF
.	TRBV7-2	TRBJ2-2	.	TGTGCCAGCAGCTTTACAGTGAACACCGGGGAGCTGTTTTTT	CASSFTVNTGELFF
.	TRBV10-2	TRBJ1-2	once	TGCGCCACGAAAACAGGGATCTATGGCTACACCTTC	CATKTGIYGYTF
TRBD1	TRBV7-2	TRBJ2-7	.	TGTGCCAGCAGCTTTGGCACCGGGACAGGAGACTACGAGCAGTACTTC	CASSFGTGTGDYEQYF
.	TRBV3-1/TRBV3-2	TRBJ2-1	.	TGTGCCAGCAGCCTGGCGGTGTACAATGAGCAGTTCTTC	CASSLAVYNEQFF
.	TRBV6-5	TRBJ2-2	.	TGTGCCAGCAGGACCGGGACACCGACCGGGGAGCTGTTTTTT	CASRTGTPTGELFF
TRBD1	TRBV27	TRBJ1-1	.	TGTGCCAGCAGCCGAGGTACAGGGGGCATCACTGAAGCTTTCTTT	CASSRGTGGITEAFF
TRBD1	TRBV6-5	TRBJ1-1	.	TGTGCCAGCAGACGGACAGGGGAGAACACTGAAGCTTTCTTT	CASRRTGENTEAFF
.	TRBV12-3/TRBV12-4	TRBJ1-4	.	TGTGCCAGCAGTCCCCGGGCTAATGAAAAACTGTTTTTT	CASSPRANEKLFF
.	TRBV7-9	TRBJ1-2	.	TGTGCCAGCAGCCCCTGGGCAGGGAACTATGGCTACACCTTC	CASSPWAGNYGYTF
.	TRBV13	TRBJ2-7	.	TGTGCCAGCAGCCTCCAAGATGGAGGGAAGGCCTACGAGCAGTACTTC	CASSLQDGGKAYEQYF
TRBD1	TRBV15	TRBJ2-7	.	TGTGCCACCAGCAAGCCGGGACAGGGTGACGAGCAGTACTTC	CATSKPGQGDEQYF
TRBD2	TRBV4-1	TRBJ2-7	.	TGCGCCAGCAGCCAACCGTTAGCGGGAGGCTCCTACGAGCAGTACTTC	CASSQPLAGGSYEQYF
TRBD1	TRBV4-1	TRBJ1-1	.	TGCGCCAGCAGCCCGTGGGACAGGGGCGCTGAAGCTTTCTTT	CASSPWDRGAEAFF
TRBD1	TRBV7-9	TRBJ1-3	.	TGTGCCAGCAGCCGACAGGGGCCCTCTGGAAACACCATATATTTT	CASSRQGPSGNTIYF
.	TRBV18	TRBJ1-5	.	TGTGCCAGCTCAAGGGAGAGCAATCAGCCCCAGCATTTT	CASSRESNQPQHF
TRBD1	TRBV2	TRBJ1-5	.	TGTGCCAGCAGGCCTCACAGGGGTTCGAGCAATCAGCCCCAGCATTTT	CASRPHRGSSNQPQHF
TRBD2	TRBV5-1	TRBJ2-1	once	TGCGCCAGCAGCTTGGCAGCGGGAGGATCCCACAATGAGCAGTTCTTC	CASSLAAGGSHNEQFF
TRBD1	TRBV18	TRBJ1-2	.	TGTGCCAGCTCACCACTATTAGGACAGGACGACTATGGCTACACCTTC	CASSPLLGQDDYGYTF
.	TRBV21-1	TRBJ1-3	.	TGTGCCAGCAGCAGGACAGGGGACGGAAACACCATATATTTT	CASSRTGDGNTIYF
.	TRBV5-1	TRBJ1-1	.	TGCGCCAGCAGCTATCTTAAAGGGGCGAACACTGAAGCTTTCTTT	CASSYLKGANTEAFF
TRBD1	TRBV6-2/TRBV6-3	TRBJ1-2	.	TGTGCCAGCAGTAACACAGGGGAAGGCTACACCTTC	CASSNTGEGYTF
TRBD1	TRBV12-3/TRBV12-4	TRBJ1-2	.	TGTGCCAGCAGTGAAACAGGGGCGGTTGGCTACACCTTC	CASSETGAVGYTF
TRBD1	TRBV11-2	TRBJ1-2	once	TGTGCCAGCACCCGGACAGGGGGCGACTATGGCTACACCTTC	CASTRTGGDYGYTF
.	TRBV6-1	TRBJ1-5	.	TGTGCCAGCAGTGAATTGGTGGCAGGGCAAGGGCCCCAGCATTTT	CASSELVAGQGPQHF
.	TRBV18	TRBJ2-7	.	TGTGCCAGCTCACGTGCGGGATACTACGAGCAGTACTTC	CASSRAGYYEQYF
TRBD1	TRBV18	TRBJ1-4	.	TGTGCCAGCTCACAGGGACAGGGGCGAAATGAAAAACTGTTTTTT	CASSQGQGRNEKLFF
TRBD2	TRBV9	TRBJ2-1	.	TGTGCCAGCAGGGAGGAGCGGGAAGGCAATGAGCAGTTCTTC	CASREEREGNEQFF
.	TRBV5-6	TRBJ1-1	.	TGTGCCAGCAGCTTTTCTCCGTTGAACACTGAAGCTTTCTTT	CASSFSPLNTEAFF
.	TRBV7-9	TRBJ2-2	.	TGTGCCAGCAGCTTAGGTCCAGGAAGCACCGGGGAGCTGTTTTTT	CASSLGPGSTGELFF
.	TRBV18	TRBJ2-5	few	TGTGCCAGCTCACCATGGCGGGATCAAGAGACCCAGTACTTC	CASSPWRDQETQYF
.	TRBV3-1/TRBV3-2	TRBJ1-2	.	TGTGCCAGCAGCCAGAGACGACCGGGAGCCGAAGATGGCTACACCTTC	CASSQRRPGAEDGYTF